The entry that follows covers one T cell receptor beta chain sequence. Its antigen is unknown. The length of the CDR3 is 15 residues. Trimming took off 4 bases at V and 8 bases at J, with 20 bases between the two ends. The germline CDR1 and CDR2 sequences are SGHAT and FQNNGV. The sample originates from a study of immune cell composition in non-small cell lung cancer. The data were produced by immunoSEQ multiplex PCR, yet TCRdb's version contains in-frame clones alone and is incomplete. The sample carries 7,500 to 10,000 clones, under 70% recorded once. Normal lung was taken at the farthest possible site, at least 3 cm from tumour. Notes on the study in general: Dominant in vivo tumour-associated clones were not shown to share tumour-reactive sequences. No significant correlation existed between pack-years smoked and tumour clonality. Squamous carcinomas (approximately 75%) more often had tumour-associated clones >0.5% than adenocarcinomas (around 35%).

The receptor's source is a human donor with non-small cell lung cancer. The chain is built from TRBV11-2 and TRBJ1-2, with D unresolved. The sample consisted of non-adjacent lung tissue. The CDR3 loop is CASSSKISGIRGYTF. Here the CDR3 DNA reads TGTGCCAGCAGCTCCAAAATTTCCGGGATCAGAGGCTACACCTTC.